The 27 T cell receptor beta chains presented below share a single source sample, sequenced in a study of blood T cell repertoires in COVID-19. Clones were read by immunoSEQ multiplex PCR, and TCRdb kept only the in-frame ones, dropping some. The sample consists of 470,000 or so clones, approximately 85% of them appearing once. Material: peripheral blood. All receptors derive from a human donor in a cohort sampled during active COVID-19.

The table lists this clone with a count of one. The chain links TRBV9 to TRBJ1-1; D might be TRBD1 (5 bases). Germline CDR1 SGDLS, CDR2 YYNGEE. This CDR3 has 13 amino acids. Trimming shortened V by 4 bases and J by 7 bases, and 14 bases separated the two germline ends. CDR3 DNA: TGTGCCAGCAGCCCCCAGGGCAGGAGTGAAGCTTTCTTT. It encodes CASSPQGRSEAFF.

The chain is built from TRBV28 and TRBJ1-2; D is perhaps TRBD1 (6 bases). Germline assignment: CDR1 MDHEN and CDR2 SYDVKM. CDR3 size: 13 residues. Between the trimmed V and J ends, which lost 8 bases and 4 bases, there was a span of 14 bases. Here the CDR3 reads CASAGGAPYGYTF. The CDR3 coding sequence is TGTGCCAGCGCGGGGGGGGCGCCCTATGGCTACACCTTC.

V usage is TRBV6-5 and J usage is TRBJ2-6, with D possibly being TRBD2 (6 bases). Trimming pared 8 bases from V and 0 bases from J, leaving 11 bases between. CDR3 length equals 15 residues. CDR1 and CDR2 from the germline V gene are MNHEY and SVGAGI. This CDR3 is CASGGRFSGANVLTF. CDR3 bases: TGTGCCAGCGGGGGGAGGTTCTCTGGGGCCAACGTCCTGACTTTC.

The rearrangement uses TRBV6-5 and TRBJ1-5; D remains ambiguous. V dropped 8 bases and J dropped 4 bases, with 15 bases sitting between them. CDR1 is MNHEY and CDR2 is SVGAGI in the germline V gene. This CDR3 contains 14 residues. CDR3 coding DNA: TGTGCCAGCCTCGGTGATTTTTGGAATCAGCCCCAGCATTTT. Protein: CASLGDFWNQPQHF.

The chain recombines TRBV3-1 (or the pseudogene TRBV3-2) with TRBJ2-7; D is unresolved. Germline CDR1 is LGHDT and CDR2 is YNNKEL (reference sequence). V lost 4 bases to trimming and J lost 1 base, with 11 bases between them. CDR3 length: 14 amino acids. In nucleotides, the CDR3 is TGTGCCAGCAGCCGAGTCGAGACTTCCTACGAGCAGTACTTC. Amino acid sequence: CASSRVETSYEQYF.

The chain couples TRBV7-2 to TRBJ2-7; perhaps TRBD1 as D (6 bases). This CDR3 spans 13 amino acids. Trimming took 4 bases from V and 2 from J, leaving 9 bases between them. Germline loops: CDR1 SGHTA, CDR2 FQGNSA. CDR3 residues: CASSSQGPYEQYF. In DNA form, the CDR3 reads TGTGCCAGCAGCTCACAGGGTCCCTACGAGCAGTACTTC.

The CDR3 DNA reads as TGTGCCATCAGTGACCCAGGGAAGGGACTAGCGGGAGTTTCGGCAGATACGCAGTATTTT. Amino acid sequence: CAISDPGKGLAGVSADTQYF. This chain joins TRBV10-3 and TRBJ2-3, with 14 positions matching TRBD2. V lost 3 bases and J lost 4; bases outside the gene matches: 15. This CDR3 region has 20 residues. Germline values: CDR1 ENHRY, CDR2 SYGVKD.

The chain carries TRBV16 and TRBJ1-1; D uncertain. Germline V gene lookup returns CDR1 KGHSY and CDR2 FQNENV. CDR3 length equals 12 residues. V gave up 4 bases and J gave up 5 bases, with 8 bases separating them. CDR3 sequence: CASSPPGTEAFF. CDR3 DNA: TGTGCCAGCAGCCCCCCGGGGACTGAAGCTTTCTTT.

The chain is built from TRBV19 and TRBJ2-2; the D gene is possibly TRBD1 (5 bases). CDR3 size: 14 residues. Germline CDR1 and CDR2: LNHDA and SQIVND (reference sequence). Deletions cut 2 bases from V and 4 bases from J, with 8 bases between. The CDR3 sequence is CASSISGLTGELFF. CDR3 coding DNA: TGTGCCAGTAGTATATCAGGGCTCACCGGGGAGCTGTTTTTT. Filled out from reference TRBV19 and TRBJ2-2, the complete variable domain reads DGGITQSPKYLFRKEGQNVTLSCEQNLNHDAMYWYRQDPGQGLRLIYYSQIVNDFQKGDIAEGYSVSREKKESFPLTVTSAQKNPTAFYLCASSISGLTGELFFGEGSRLTVL.

The rearrangement uses TRBV28 and TRBJ1-2, with TRBD1 as a possible D gene (5 bases). The CDR3 is 14 residues long. Trimming removed 8 bases at V and 4 bases at J, with 17 bases between. Germline V gene lookup returns CDR1 MDHEN and CDR2 SYDVKM. CDR3 nucleotides: TGTGCCAGCTTCCAGAAGGGGCGCGGCTATGGCTACACCTTC. Translating gives CASFQKGRGYGYTF.

V and J are TRBV6-5 and TRBJ1-1; TRBD1 matches at 8 bases. The trim removed 2 bases at V and 5 bases at J, leaving 7 bases unmatched. The CDR3 has 15 residues. Looked up from germline, CDR1 is MNHEY and CDR2 is SVGAGI. CDR3 bases: TGTGCCAGCAGTTACGAAGGGACAGGCTTAACTGAAGCTTTCTTT. The encoded protein is CASSYEGTGLTEAFF.

This chain joins TRBV5-1 and TRBJ1-1, with 8 bases that match TRBD1. V gave up 3 bases and J gave up 5 bases; unmatched junction bases: 6. Germline V gene sequence: CDR1 SGHRS, CDR2 YFSETQ. The CDR3 covers 14 residues. Here the CDR3 DNA reads TGCGCCAGCAGCTCTACAGGGGGTCAAACTGAAGCTTTCTTT. This encodes CASSSTGGQTEAFF. The full variable domain, completed using reference TRBV5-1 and TRBJ1-1, is KAGVTQTPRYLIKTRGQQVTLSCSPISGHRSVSWYQQTPGQGLQFLFEYFSETQRNKGNFPGRFSGRQFSNSRSEMNVSTLELGDSALYLCASSSTGGQTEAFFGQGTRLTVV.

The rearrangement uses TRBV16 and TRBJ2-5, with D possibly TRBD2 on 5 matching bases. CDR3 length equals 13 residues. From germline, CDR1 is KGHSY and CDR2 FQNENV. V lost 6 bases to trimming and J lost 2 bases, with 10 bases between them. CDR3 sequence: CASSRLPQETQYF. In DNA form, the CDR3 reads TGTGCCAGCAGTCGACTACCTCAAGAGACCCAGTACTTC. Complete variable domain (other parts from reference TRBV16 and TRBJ2-5): GEEVAQTPKHLVRGEGQKAKLYCAPIKGHSYVFWYQQVLKNEFKFLISFQNENVFDETGMPKERFSAKCLPNSPCSLEIQATKLEDSAVYFCASSRLPQETQYFGPGTRLLVL.

V is TRBV19 and J is TRBJ2-1; 9 nucleotides align to TRBD2. With 3 bases clipped from V and 9 bases from J, the junction kept 9 bases outside the gene matches. Germline lookup yields CDR1 LNHDA and CDR2 SQIVND (reference sequence). The CDR3 has 15 residues. CDR3 bases: TGTGCCAGTAGTATCCCGGCTAGCGGGAAGGTTGAGCAGTTCTTC. Protein product: CASSIPASGKVEQFF. The full variable domain, with the rest looked up from reference TRBV19 and TRBJ2-1, is DGGITQSPKYLFRKEGQNVTLSCEQNLNHDAMYWYRQDPGQGLRLIYYSQIVNDFQKGDIAEGYSVSREKKESFPLTVTSAQKNPTAFYLCASSIPASGKVEQFFGPGTRLTVL.

V usage is TRBV30 and J usage is TRBJ1-1; D is unresolved. Germline V CDR1 and CDR2: GTSNPN, SVGIG (reference sequence). Trimming left V 5 bases short and J 8 bases short, with 12 bases between. The CDR3 length is 11 residues. CDR3 residues: CAWVGANEAFF. As DNA, the CDR3 is TGTGCCTGGGTGGGCGCGAACGAAGCTTTCTTT. The full variable domain, its missing parts supplied by reference TRBV30 and TRBJ1-1, is SQTIHQWPATLVQPVGSPLSLECTVEGTSNPNLYWYRQAAGRGLQLLFYSVGIGQISSEVPQNLSASRPQDRQFILSSKKLLLSDSGFYLCAWVGANEAFFGQGTRLTVV.

V usage is TRBV5-5 and J usage is TRBJ1-3; TRBD1 aligns across 7 bases. The CDR3 runs to 15 residues. The germline CDR1 and CDR2 sequences are SGHKS and YYEKEE (reference sequence). The V gene end was trimmed by 2 bases and the J gene end by 11 bases; junction bases not matched to a gene: 13. In DNA, the CDR3 is TGTGCCAGCAGCTTCTCCACGGGACAGCCAACCGCCATATATTTT. It yields the protein CASSFSTGQPTAIYF.

This chain connects TRBV4-2 to TRBJ1-2; TRBD1 agrees at 8 bases. The V and J ends lost 3 bases and 6 bases, in that order; junction bases with no gene match: 12. Germline V gene lookup returns CDR1 LGHNA and CDR2 YNFKEQ. This CDR3 region has 16 residues. The CDR3, as DNA: TGTGCCAGCAGCCAGGAGGTTGGGACAGGACGAAATGGCTACACCTTC. It specifies CASSQEVGTGRNGYTF.

The chain links TRBV3-1 (or the pseudogene TRBV3-2) to TRBJ2-7; a weak D match, TRBD1 (6 bases). The CDR3 extends over 17 amino acids. V lost 0 bases and J 4 bases, leaving 19 bases between the germline ends. Germline V gives CDR1 LGHDT, CDR2 YNNKEL (reference sequence). In DNA form, the CDR3 reads TGTGCCAGCAGCCAAGATAGTCGGGACACCAGGGGATACGAGCAGTACTTC. Its protein is CASSQDSRDTRGYEQYF.

J is TRBJ2-2 and V is TRBV5-1, with D maybe TRBD2 (6 bases). The V gene's germline CDR1 is SGHRS and CDR2 YFSETQ. The CDR3 spans 16 residues. V was trimmed by 0 bases and J by 2 bases, leaving 11 bases between them. The CDR3 DNA is TGCGCCAGCAGCTTGGCGGGAGATACAAACACCGGGGAGCTGTTTTTT. Its translation: CASSLAGDTNTGELFF.

Only a few counts were recorded for this clone. The chain links TRBV6-6 to TRBJ1-1, with 7 bases that match TRBD1. Germline V CDR1 and CDR2: MNHNY, SVGAGI (reference sequence). This CDR3 has 13 residues. Germline trimming cut 5 bases from V and 8 bases from J; bases unmatched to any gene: 8. The CDR3 nucleotides are TGTGCCAGCAGTCAGACAGGGATTCGGGAAGCTTTCTTT. This gives the protein CASSQTGIREAFF.

This chain uses TRBV30 with TRBJ1-3; D not resolved. The V end lost 0 bases, the J end lost 3 bases, and 15 bases lay between the germline ends. CDR1 and CDR2 from the germline V gene are GTSNPN and SVGIG (reference sequence). The CDR3 totals 16 residues. DNA of the CDR3: TGTGCCTGGAGTGTAGGTGCCCCAGGACTTGGAAACACCATATATTTT. As protein: CAWSVGAPGLGNTIYF.

The rearrangement links TRBV7-9 to TRBJ1-6, with 7 bases matching TRBD1. The CDR3 totals 15 residues. The germline V gene encodes CDR1 SEHNR and CDR2 FQNEAQ (reference sequence). The V and J ends lost 5 bases and 0 bases, in that order; junction bases with no gene match: 1. The CDR3 nucleotides read TGTGCCAGCAGCCCAGGGGGCTCCTATAATTCACCCCTCCACTTT. This sequence encodes CASSPGGSYNSPLHF.

V gene TRBV18 combines with J gene TRBJ1-2; D call uncertain. Trimming cost V 6 bases and J 6 bases, with 8 bases left between them. From germline, CDR1 is KGHSH and CDR2 LQKENI. The CDR3 contains 11 residues. The CDR3 loop reads CASSEGNGYTF. For the CDR3, the DNA is TGTGCCAGCTCGGAGGGCAATGGCTACACCTTC.

This clone has just a few counts. The chain employs TRBV5-1 and TRBJ1-2; a possible D gene is TRBD1 (5 bases). The CDR3 loop spans 16 amino acids. Germline-derived CDR1 and CDR2 are SGHRS and YFSETQ. The ends were cut back, 0 bases at V and 6 bases at J, with 18 bases in the middle. CDR3: CASSLGGAGPSHGYTF. CDR3 nucleotides: TGCGCCAGCAGCTTGGGCGGGGCAGGGCCTAGTCATGGCTACACCTTC.

The V and J genes are TRBV11-2 and TRBJ2-7, with D possibly TRBD2 on 6 matching bases. The V gene's germline CDR1 is SGHAT and CDR2 FQNNGV. This CDR3 contains 14 residues. Trimming left V 0 bases short and J 4 bases short, with 10 bases between. CDR3 nucleotides: TGTGCCAGCAGCTTAGATCGGGGGAATTACGAGCAGTACTTC. It codes for CASSLDRGNYEQYF.

The V call is TRBV5-1, the J call TRBJ2-5; TRBD2 might be the D (6 bases). The CDR3 runs 15 residues. The germline V gene has CDR1 SGHRS and CDR2 YFSETQ. Trimming left V 1 base short and J 2 bases short, with 12 bases between. CDR3 DNA: TGCGCCAGCAGCTTGATTGGACTACGACAAGAGACCCAGTACTTC. Encoded protein: CASSLIGLRQETQYF.

V gene TRBV29-1 combines with J gene TRBJ2-3; 7 bases map to TRBD2. Germline V lookup: CDR1 SQVTM, CDR2 ANQGSEA. With V trimmed by 5 bases and J by 3 bases, 8 bases remained unmatched. The CDR3 extends over 14 amino acids. The CDR3 loop reads CSVFWAGVTDTQYF. CDR3 in DNA: TGCAGCGTTTTCTGGGCGGGAGTTACAGATACGCAGTATTTT.